What follows are 18 T cell receptor beta chains derived from one specimen sequenced in a study of blood T cell repertoires in COVID-19. TCRdb's table, derived via immunoSEQ multiplex PCR, lists solely in-frame clones and lacks some. The data hold roughly 250,000 clones, with about 90% observed a single time. The specimen was PBMCs or T cells enriched from blood (not recorded which). The receptors come from a young woman who had recovered from COVID-19.

V usage is TRBV6-5 and J usage is TRBJ2-7; D possibly corresponds to TRBD1 (6 bases). V gave up 5 bases and J gave up 2 bases, with 13 bases separating them. The CDR3 sequence is 14 residues long. Germline CDR1 is MNHEY and CDR2 is SVGAGI. The CDR3 nucleotides read TGTGCCAGCAGTCCAGGCGACAGGCCCTACGAGCAGTACTTC. Translation gives CASSPGDRPYEQYF.

This chain links TRBV2 with TRBJ1-5, with 7 nucleotides matching TRBD1. Trimming took 4 bases from V and 4 from J; bases not matched to a gene: 7. The CDR3 length is 15 residues. Germline V gene data show CDR1 as SNHLY and CDR2 as FYNNEI. CDR3 loop: CASSVQTGANQPQHF. The CDR3 DNA is TGTGCCAGCAGTGTTCAAACAGGGGCAAATCAGCCCCAGCATTTT.

V is TRBV3-1 (or the pseudogene TRBV3-2) and J is TRBJ2-2; D is undetermined. Deletions cut 4 bases from V and 2 bases from J, with 11 bases between. Germline loops: CDR1 LGHDT, CDR2 YNNKEL (reference sequence). The CDR3 contains 15 residues. For the CDR3, the DNA is TGTGCCAGCAGCCCGCTGGCTGGCAACACCGGGGAGCTGTTTTTT. Translation gives CASSPLAGNTGELFF.

The rearrangement joins TRBV6-5 to TRBJ1-2; no definite D call. The germline V gene has CDR1 MNHEY and CDR2 SVGAGI. V was shortened by 0 bases and J by 4 bases, with 12 bases between the two germline ends. This CDR3 contains 15 residues. CDR3: CASSYSSLTSYGYTF. CDR3 coding DNA: TGTGCCAGCAGTTACTCAAGCCTAACCTCCTATGGCTACACCTTC.

Note on this clone: Sequence at one end of the junction differs from germline and may be a read error. For the CDR3, the DNA is TGTGCTAGCAGCGGGGGCCCGGGTCTTAGCAATGAGCAGTTCTTC. Its protein is CASSGGPGLSNEQFF. V usage is TRBV7-7 and J usage is TRBJ2-1; 8 positions agree with TRBD2. CDR1 and CDR2 (germline): SSHAT, FNYEAQ (reference sequence). The CDR3 is 15 residues long. The variable domain in full, with the rest retrieved from reference TRBV7-7 and TRBJ2-1, is GAGVSQSPRYKVTKRGQDVTLRCDPISSHATLYWYQQALGQGPEFLTYFNYEAQPDKSGLPSDRFSAERPEGSISTLTIQRTEQRDSAMYRCASSGGPGLSNEQFFGPGTRLTVL.

The gene calls are TRBV6-4 and TRBJ2-1; weak D call: TRBD1 (6 bases). The CDR3 runs 14 residues. CDR1 is MRHNA, CDR2 SNTAGT, per germline. V lost 4 bases and J 7 bases, leaving 14 bases between the germline ends. CDR3 amino acids: CASSATGSFNEQFF. In DNA form, the CDR3 reads TGTGCCAGCAGTGCTACAGGGTCATTTAATGAGCAGTTCTTC.

V usage is TRBV4-1 and J usage is TRBJ1-5, with 7 bases matching TRBD1. This CDR3 is 15 amino acids long. The V and J ends lost 5 bases and 3 bases, in that order; junction bases with no gene match: 7. The germline V gene encodes CDR1 MGHRA and CDR2 YSYEKL. This CDR3 reads CASSWRDSVNQPQHF. DNA of the CDR3: TGCGCCAGCAGCTGGCGGGACAGCGTCAATCAGCCCCAGCATTTT.

The chain employs TRBV4-2 and TRBJ1-6; 10 bases match TRBD1. This CDR3 contains 14 residues. The germline V gene has CDR1 LGHNA and CDR2 YNFKEQ. Trimming cost V 4 bases and J 8 bases; bases outside gene matches: 2. The CDR3 sequence: CASSRQGADSPLHF. The DNA for the CDR3 is TGTGCCAGCAGCCGACAGGGGGCAGATTCACCCCTCCACTTT.

This clone was detected only once. The V call is TRBV3-1 (or the pseudogene TRBV3-2), the J call TRBJ2-7; 7 bases are a match to TRBD1. CDR1 is LGHDT and CDR2 is YNNKEL in the germline V gene (reference sequence). The ends lost 1 base at V and 3 bases at J; junction bases unmatched: 3. The CDR3 loop spans 14 amino acids. CDR3 region: CASSQGTGHYEQYF. For the CDR3, the DNA is TGTGCCAGCAGCCAAGGGACAGGCCACTACGAGCAGTACTTC.

The gene calls are TRBV10-3 and TRBJ2-2, with unresolved D. This CDR3 is 13 amino acids long. V gave up 0 bases and J gave up 8 bases, with 7 bases separating them. The germline CDR1 and CDR2 sequences are ENHRY and SYGVKD. The CDR3 nucleotides are TGTGCCATCAGTGAGTCCCCCCGGGGGGAGCTGTTTTTT. Protein product: CAISESPRGELFF.

DNA for the CDR3: TGCAGTGCTAGTACCGGGGGATATGGCTACACCTTC. It encodes CSASTGGYGYTF. This chain links TRBV20-1 with TRBJ1-2; tentative D call: TRBD1 (5 bases). Germline V gives CDR1 DFQATT, CDR2 SNEGSKA (reference sequence). This CDR3 is built from 12 residues. V shed 3 bases and J shed 5 bases, with 10 bases lying between them.

The V and J genes are TRBV7-2 and TRBJ1-1; D may be TRBD1 (5 bases). V lost 7 bases and J 4 bases, leaving 19 bases between the germline ends. CDR3 length: 15 amino acids. Germline V gene lookup returns CDR1 SGHTA and CDR2 FQGNSA. DNA for the CDR3: TGTGCCAGCAACCCTTTCCAGGGAGGGGTCACTGAAGCTTTCTTT. It codes for CASNPFQGGVTEAFF. Looking up the rest from reference TRBV7-2 and TRBJ1-1 gives the full variable domain: GAGVSQSPSNKVTEKGKDVELRCDPISGHTALYWYRQSLGQGLEFLIYFQGNSAPDKSGLPSDRFSAERTGGSVSTLTIQRTQQEDSAVYLCASNPFQGGVTEAFFGQGTRLTVV.

This rearrangement joins TRBV6-5 to TRBJ1-2; D ambiguous. V dropped 0 bases and J dropped 4 bases, with 6 bases sitting between them. The CDR3 totals 13 residues. CDR1 and CDR2 from the germline V gene are MNHEY and SVGAGI. The DNA of the CDR3 is TGTGCCAGCAGTTACTCGCGTTTCTATGGCTACACCTTC. Encoded protein: CASSYSRFYGYTF.

The chain has TRBV28 and TRBJ1-2; 8 bases are a match to TRBD1. The CDR3 covers 15 residues. Unmatched junction bases numbered 10, after V lost 6 bases and J lost 4 bases. Germline values: CDR1 MDHEN, CDR2 SYDVKM. CDR3 sequence: CASRRRTGQAYGYTF. The CDR3 DNA is TGTGCCAGCAGAAGAAGGACAGGGCAGGCCTATGGCTACACCTTC.

CDR3 DNA: TGTGCCAGCAGCCAAGTGAGGTTGCACACTGAAGCTTTCTTT. Protein product: CASSQVRLHTEAFF. The chain couples TRBV14 to TRBJ1-1, with D uncertain. Germline CDR1 reads SGHDN; CDR2 reads FVKESK. This CDR3 region has 14 residues. Trimming removed 1 base from V and 3 bases from J, with 9 bases in between.

The rearrangement joins TRBV7-8 to TRBJ1-2, with 8 positions matching TRBD1. The CDR3 length is 14 residues. V shed 6 bases, J shed 9 bases, and the junction held 12 bases outside the gene matches. Germline V gene sequence: CDR1 SGHVS, CDR2 FQNEAQ. Written as DNA, the CDR3 is TGTGCCAGCAGTACGGAGGGACAGGCCTCGAGCTACACCTTC. Residues: CASSTEGQASSYTF.

The chain links TRBV6-5 to TRBJ1-1; no reliable D call. CDR1 is MNHEY, CDR2 SVGAGI, per germline. This CDR3 spans 13 amino acids. V was trimmed by 6 bases and J by 1 base, leaving 9 bases between them. CDR3 DNA: TGTGCCAGCAGACTATCACGGAACACTGAAGCTTTCTTT. It is translated as CASRLSRNTEAFF.

The V call is TRBV6-1, the J call TRBJ1-2; TRBD1 agrees at 9 bases. V dropped 2 bases and J dropped 5; count of bases not matched to a gene: 6. Germline V gene data show CDR1 as MNHNS and CDR2 as SASEGT. CDR3 length equals 15 residues. For the CDR3, the DNA is TGTGCCAGCAGTGAACAAGGACAGGGGATTTATGGCTACACCTTC. It translates to CASSEQGQGIYGYTF.